The T cell receptor beta chain under discussion was sequenced for a study of OX40 agonist ivuxolimab in advanced cancers. Study-wide findings and caveats: Determination of antigen specificity was not performed for the expanded peripheral T cells.

This CDR3 spans 13 amino acids. The V gene's germline CDR1 is MNHNS and CDR2 SASEGT. V was clipped by 4 bases and J by 8 bases, with 14 bases between them. Comment on this clone: Its antigen is currently unknown.

Some clones are missing from TCRdb's copy, which holds only in-frame ones; the method was immunoSEQ multiplex PCR. Of 90,000 to 100,000 clones in the sample, roughly nine tenths were seen once. The sequence derives from an adult with an advanced solid tumor such as melanoma, head and neck, liver or kidney cancer. The source material was CD4+ or CD8+ T cells sorted from blood, sampled in a trial of the OX40 agonist ivuxolimab. The V call is TRBV6-1, the J call TRBJ1-1, with D unclear. The CDR3 loop is CASSVGRTGEAFF. The CDR3, as DNA: TGTGCCAGCAGTGTAGGCCGAACTGGGGAAGCTTTCTTT.